This T cell receptor (beta chain) was sequenced for a study of Tregs in tolerant kidney transplant recipients. Study-wide results and limits: This study did not directly address biological reproducibility. The small number of patients limits these findings pending further validation.

Some clones are missing from TCRdb's copy, which holds only in-frame ones; the method was immunoSEQ multiplex PCR. Among 60,000 or so clones, approximately 82% were seen once, and the ten largest hold more than 4.5%. Germline V gene data show CDR1 as SQVTM and CDR2 as ANQGSEA. The V and J ends lost 4 bases and 3 bases respectively, with 15 bases between them. The CDR3 is 14 amino acids. In the case of this clone: Its target is unknown.

The TCR originated in a human donor in good health. The V gene is TRBV29-1, the J gene TRBJ2-5; D may match TRBD1 or TRBD2 (5 bases each). The specimen sequenced was CD4+ T cells from blood. The CDR3, as DNA: TGCAGCGTTGCGGGACGGCTATCTGAAGAGACCCAGTACTTC. This encodes CSVAGRLSEETQYF.